This T cell receptor (beta chain) was sequenced for a study of T cells in Graves' hyperthyroidism and ophthalmopathy. RNA transcripts were the template for amplifying TCR beta CDR3 regions. RT-PCR in the first round (using the HTBI primer set) targeted the TCR CDR3. In TCRdb, the multiplex PCR reads were re-called with MiXCR into one record per CDR3 protein. The sample has 610,000 or so distinct CDR3 sequences, just over 45% seen once. The CDR3 length is 13 residues. V was pared by 6 bases and J by 1 base, with 7 bases between. Germline-derived CDR1 and CDR2 are SNHLY and FYNNEI. The sequence was obtained from a young woman with Graves' hyperthyroidism. The sample comprised peripheral blood or thyroid tissue (not recorded which). The chain carries TRBV2 and TRBJ2-1; TRBD2 might be the D (6 bases). This CDR3 reads CASSGSSYNEQFF. The DNA for the CDR3 is TGTGCCAGCAGCGGGAGTTCCTACAATGAGCAGTTCTTC.